This T cell receptor beta chain was found in a study of long-term antiretroviral therapy in people with HIV. Study-level findings and limits: Clonotypes expanded prior to ART showed repertoire dominance at all sampled time points.

As for this clone: Its target is unknown.

The CDR3 extends over 16 amino acids. CDR1 is SGHNT and CDR2 is YENEEA in the germline V gene. Trimming cost V 4 bases and J 3 bases; bases outside gene matches: 9. The assay used was immunoSEQ (version v3.0), run at survey level. TCRdb's table, derived via immunoSEQ multiplex PCR, lists solely in-frame clones and lacks some. The repertoire holds 45,000 or so clones, with approximately 94% as singletons. This sequence was found in a man aged 30 to 45 with HIV. Sample: unsorted PBMCs, taken around 9.2 years after starting antiretroviral therapy. The V call is TRBV11-3, the J call TRBJ2-3; 8 bases align to TRBD1. The CDR3: CASSSWTGTLTDTQYF. CDR3 bases: TGTGCCAGCAGCTCCTGGACAGGGACGTTGACAGATACGCAGTATTTT.